This TCR beta chain was identified in a study of metastatic and nonmetastatic thyroid tumors. Across the study: Repertoire data that came from the blood and tumor or nodule tissue of malignant and benign thyroid patients were compared. Whole-study results and caveats: Reportedly, malignant thyroid tumors had significantly higher TCR beta diversity than benign nodules, in blood and tumor.

This clone came up many times. Its antigen is currently unknown. Authors' processing steps: Built for papillary thyroid cancer, a distant-metastasis classifier drew on CDR3 differences across clinicopathological groups. TCRdb re-clonotyped the PCR reads via MiXCR. TCRdb assigned the V and J calls; the authors' analysis was not used. Here the sample spans about 19,000 clones, about a quarter being singletons. All patients were treatment-naive before thyroid surgery. Trimming took 5 bases from V and 4 from J, leaving 9 bases between them. CDR3 size: 13 residues. CDR1 is SQVTM and CDR2 is ANQGSEA in the germline V gene.

The J gene is TRBJ2-6, the V gene TRBV29-1; D uncertain. The TCR was taken from a male donor with papillary thyroid cancer or a benign thyroid nodule (not recorded which). Some clones in this sample may be carry-over from other donors' samples. The sequenced sample consisted of blood. CDR3 loop: CSVLRSGANVLTF. Here the CDR3 DNA reads TGCAGCGTTCTTAGGTCAGGGGCCAACGTCCTGACTTTC.